This passage covers 30 T cell receptor beta chains from one sample sequenced in a study of early T cells in non-severe SARS-CoV-2 infection. TCRdb called the 5' RACE reads again in MiXCR, with one record for every CDR3 protein. This sample yields some 40,000 distinct CDR3 sequences, of which roughly 4% are seen a single time; 9% to 10% belongs to the top ten. The specimen was whole blood. All receptors come from an adult who was a healthcare worker with PCR-confirmed SARS-CoV-2 infection or an uninfected control (not recorded which).

At least ten counts were recorded for this clonotype. This chain links TRBV11-3 with TRBJ2-1, with 7 bases fitting TRBD2. Losses at the gene ends were 6 bases for V and 8 bases for J; bases not matched to a gene: 16. Germline assignment: CDR1 SGHNT and CDR2 YENEEA. The CDR3 runs to 16 residues. The CDR3 DNA reads as TGTGCCAGCAGTGCTATGGGGGGACTATTCACATATGAGCAGTTCTTC. Translated: CASSAMGGLFTYEQFF.

This clonotype is classed as medium-sized. The J gene is TRBJ1-5, the V gene TRBV19; unclear D gene. Germline V gives CDR1 LNHDA, CDR2 SQIVND (reference sequence). The V and J ends lost 7 bases and 1 base respectively, with 8 bases between them. The CDR3 runs to 13 residues. The CDR3 reads CASTRNSNQPQHF. In DNA form, the CDR3 reads TGTGCCAGTACTCGTAACAGCAATCAGCCCCAGCATTTT.

This clonotype appeared many times. This chain joins TRBV11-3 and TRBJ2-5, with 7 bases identical to TRBD1. Germline trimming cut 4 bases from V and 4 bases from J; bases unmatched to any gene: 6. CDR3 length: 14 residues. Germline CDR1 reads SGHNT; CDR2 reads YENEEA. CDR3 sequence reads: CASSSWTGGETQYF. In nucleotides, the CDR3 is TGTGCCAGCAGCTCGTGGACAGGAGGAGAGACCCAGTACTTC.

This clonotype was counted at least ten times. The chain is built from TRBV4-2 and TRBJ2-3; possibly TRBD1 for D (6 bases). The CDR3 length is 17 residues. V gave up 0 bases and J gave up 5 bases, with 18 bases separating them. Germline V lookup: CDR1 LGHNA, CDR2 YNFKEQ. In DNA form, the CDR3 reads TGTGCCAGCAGCCAAGAATCGACAGGTAGCTGGGGAGATACGCAGTATTTT. Protein product: CASSQESTGSWGDTQYF.

This clonotype was recorded many times. Mismatch with germline at one junction end may stem from a read error. V and J are TRBV3-1 and TRBJ2-5; TRBD2 might be the D (5 bases). Germline-derived CDR1 and CDR2 are LGHDT and YNNKEL (reference sequence). This CDR3 is 13 amino acids long. The DNA of the CDR3 is TGTGCCAGCATCCAATCGGGATCCGAGACCCAGTACTTC. It codes for CASIQSGSETQYF.

This clonotype was counted many times. This chain connects TRBV28 to TRBJ2-7, with 11 bases matching TRBD1. V lost 6 bases, J lost 3 bases, and 7 bases stayed unmatched. Per the germline V gene, CDR1 is MDHEN and CDR2 is SYDVKM. The CDR3 sequence is 15 residues long. The CDR3 loop is CASRKSGTGGYEQYF. CDR3 DNA sequence: TGTGCCAGCAGAAAATCCGGGACAGGGGGCTACGAGCAGTACTTC.

This clonotype was recorded at least ten times. The chain links TRBV6-2 or TRBV6-3 to TRBJ2-3; the D gene is possibly TRBD1 (5 bases). The germline V and J ends were trimmed by 0 bases and 2 bases, with 12 bases remaining between them. Germline assignment: CDR1 MNHEY and CDR2 SVGEGT. The CDR3 is 16 amino acids. The CDR3 DNA is TGTGCCAGCAGTTACTCGAATCGACAGCCCACAGATACGCAGTATTTT. As protein: CASSYSNRQPTDTQYF.

This clonotype was counted many times. The chain combines TRBV2 with TRBJ1-3, with a tentative D call TRBD1 (5 bases). Germline V gives CDR1 SNHLY, CDR2 FYNNEI. Trimming cost V 3 bases and J 2 bases, with 8 bases left between them. This CDR3 spans 14 amino acids. The CDR3 region is CASSDRGAGNTIYF. The CDR3 bases are TGTGCCAGCAGTGACCGGGGCGCTGGAAACACCATATATTTT.

The table lists this clonotype with a few counts. The rearrangement uses TRBV27 and TRBJ2-1; no clear D gene. V lost 7 bases and J 4 bases, leaving 8 bases between the germline ends. From germline, CDR1 is MNHEY and CDR2 SMNVEV (reference sequence). The CDR3 runs to 12 residues. This CDR3 is CASNSRYNEQFF. Here the CDR3 DNA reads TGTGCCAGCAACTCGCGATACAATGAGCAGTTCTTC.

On this clonotype itself: A much bigger clone sits one base away, suggesting this may be a read error. This chain uses TRBV11-2 with TRBJ2-4; possible D gene TRBD2, 5 bases. The CDR3 sequence is 13 residues long. Germline-derived CDR1 and CDR2 are SGHAT and FQNNGV. V lost 6 bases and J lost 7, with 13 bases in between. The CDR3 sequence is CASSPGENNIQYF. The DNA for the CDR3 is TGTGCCAGCAGTCCTGGGGAGAACAACATTCAGTACTTC. Supplemented by reference TRBV11-2 and TRBJ2-4, the full variable domain reads EAGVAQSPRYKIIEKRQSVAFWCNPISGHATLYWYQQILGQGPKLLIQFQNNGVVDDSQLPKDRFSAERLKGVDSTLKIQPAKLEDSAVYLCASSPGENNIQYFGAGTRLSVL.

The chain links TRBV6-2 or TRBV6-3 to TRBJ2-2, with 8 bases aligning to TRBD2. Germline lookup yields CDR1 MNHEY and CDR2 SVGEGT. V shed 8 bases and J 6 bases; nucleotides not matched to a gene: 5. The CDR3 loop spans 13 amino acids. CDR3 bases: TGTGCCAGCGAGCGGGAGTGGGCCGGGGAGCTGTTTTTT. This translates into CASEREWAGELFF.

This clonotype was seen repeatedly, ten times or more. The rearrangement links TRBV6-5 to TRBJ1-2, with TRBD1 as a possible D gene (5 bases). The CDR3 has 12 amino acids. Between the trimmed V and J ends, which lost 6 bases and 7 bases, there was a span of 12 bases. CDR1 is MNHEY and CDR2 is SVGAGI in the germline V gene. In DNA form, the CDR3 reads TGTGCCAGCAGGTTAGGGGACTTTGGCTACACCTTC. Translating it yields CASRLGDFGYTF.

This clonotype was recorded at least ten times. The chain is built from TRBV12-3 or TRBV12-4 and TRBJ2-7; D assignment may be TRBD1 or TRBD2 (5 bases each). Trimming left V 6 bases short and J 2 bases short, with 17 bases between. This CDR3 contains 15 residues. The CDR3 reads CASSPQQGGPYEQYF. The CDR3 DNA reads TGTGCCAGCAGCCCCCAGCAGGGCGGGCCCTACGAGCAGTACTTC.

This clonotype was seen ten or more times. The rearrangement joins TRBV5-4 to TRBJ2-5; 13 bases fit TRBD2. Germline trimming cut 4 bases from V and 4 bases from J; bases unmatched to any gene: 7. CDR1 SGHNT and CDR2 YYREEE come from the germline V gene (reference sequence). The CDR3 is made up of 16 amino acids. In DNA form, the CDR3 reads TGTGCCAGCAGCCTGGGACTAGCGGGATTGGCAGAGACCCAGTACTTC. Translation: CASSLGLAGLAETQYF.

This clonotype showed up many times. This chain uses TRBV6-2 or TRBV6-3 with TRBJ2-1; D is undetermined. The CDR3 loop spans 13 amino acids. From germline, CDR1 is MNHEY and CDR2 SVGEGT. V was pared by 0 bases and J by 7 bases, with 7 bases between. Written as DNA, the CDR3 is TGTGCCAGCAGTTACTCGATCGGGAATGAGCAGTTCTTC. Residues: CASSYSIGNEQFF.

The sample holds a few counts of this clonotype. This chain connects TRBV27 to TRBJ2-7; D is possibly TRBD1 (6 bases). The germline CDR1 and CDR2 sequences are MNHEY and SMNVEV (reference sequence). The CDR3 runs to 14 residues. V lost 4 bases, J lost 3 bases, and 13 bases lay in between. CDR3 sequence: CASSYAGDNYEQYF. Written as DNA, the CDR3 is TGTGCCAGCAGTTATGCAGGGGATAACTACGAGCAGTACTTC.

This clonotype showed up many times. The chain recombines TRBV7-9 with TRBJ1-5; possibly TRBD1 for D (6 bases). The germline gives CDR1 SEHNR, CDR2 FQNEAQ (reference sequence). V shed 3 bases and J shed 4 bases, with 7 bases lying between them. The CDR3 has 13 residues. This CDR3 reads CASSLDSNQPQHF. The CDR3 DNA sequence: TGTGCCAGCAGCTTGGACAGTAATCAGCCCCAGCATTTT.

The chain is built from TRBV7-2 and TRBJ2-3; 7 nucleotides line up with TRBD2. The CDR3 runs 15 residues. CDR1 SGHTA and CDR2 FQGNSA come from the germline V gene. After removal of 5 bases from V and 1 base from J, the junction contained 6 bases not matched to a gene. CDR3 sequence (DNA): TGTGCCAGCAGCCCCCCTAGCGGTCGCACAGATACGCAGTATTTT. Amino acids: CASSPPSGRTDTQYF.

This clonotype occurred many times. A junction boundary mismatches the germline segment, possibly from a read error. The chain is built from TRBV6-2 or TRBV6-3 and TRBJ2-7; D unresolved. The CDR3 runs to 17 residues. Per the germline V gene, CDR1 is MNHEY and CDR2 is SVGEGT. CDR3 protein: CASSYVYQKEYSYERYF. CDR3 nucleotide sequence: TGTGCCAGCAGTTACGTCTACCAGAAGGAGTACTCCTACGAGCGGTACTTC.

Ten or more counts support this clonotype. The V call is TRBV7-2, the J call TRBJ1-2, with TRBD1 matching 10 bases. Trimming cost V 5 bases and J 4 bases; bases outside gene matches: 7. CDR1 is SGHTA, CDR2 FQGNSA, per germline. The CDR3 sequence is 15 residues long. DNA for the CDR3: TGTGCCAGCAGCACCGGGACAGGGGCGTCCTATGGCTACACCTTC. It codes for CASSTGTGASYGYTF.

This clonotype was counted many times. The J gene is TRBJ2-7, the V gene TRBV7-2; 12 positions match TRBD2. V trimming: 5 bases; J trimming: 3 bases; junction bases outside the gene matches: 2. This CDR3 spans 14 amino acids. Germline V lookup: CDR1 SGHTA, CDR2 FQGNSA. The CDR3 is CASSAGLAGYEQYF. DNA of the CDR3: TGTGCCAGCAGCGCGGGACTAGCGGGCTACGAGCAGTACTTC.

This clonotype was seen repeatedly, ten times or more. Relative to the germline gene, one junction end is altered; a read error may explain this. The chain joins TRBV7-7 to TRBJ2-5, with D possibly being TRBD1 (8 bases). Germline V gene data show CDR1 as SSHAT and CDR2 as FNYEAQ (reference sequence). The CDR3 sequence is 14 residues long. The CDR3: CASSETGGGQTQYF. CDR3 coding DNA: TGTGCTAGCAGCGAAACAGGGGGAGGGCAGACCCAGTACTTC. The full variable domain, rest sourced from reference TRBV7-7 and TRBJ2-5, is GAGVSQSPRYKVTKRGQDVTLRCDPISSHATLYWYQQALGQGPEFLTYFNYEAQPDKSGLPSDRFSAERPEGSISTLTIQRTEQRDSAMYRCASSETGGGQTQYFGPGTRLLVL.

The J gene is TRBJ2-5, the V gene TRBV20-1; D might be TRBD2 (5 bases). The CDR3 loop spans 16 amino acids. Germline V gene lookup returns CDR1 DFQATT and CDR2 SNEGSKA (reference sequence). V lost 8 bases and J 4 bases, leaving 26 bases between the germline ends. CDR3 bases: TGCAGTACAGAAGCGAGAGGGAGCTTGGTCGGAGAGACCCAGTACTTC. The encoded protein is CSTEARGSLVGETQYF.

This clonotype has ten or more counts. Here the CDR3 reads CASSIGTGLNTEAFF. The CDR3 region has the DNA TGTGCCAGCAGCATTGGGACAGGGCTGAACACTGAAGCTTTCTTT. The chain recombines TRBV14 with TRBJ1-1; TRBD1 agrees at 9 bases. Unmatched junction bases numbered 4, after V lost 5 bases and J lost 0 bases. Germline CDR1 SGHDN, CDR2 FVKESK. The CDR3 has 15 amino acids.

This clonotype has a count of ten or more. This chain connects TRBV7-2 to TRBJ2-5, with 7 bases identical to TRBD1. Germline trimming cut 5 bases from V and 2 bases from J; bases unmatched to any gene: 5. The CDR3 covers 14 residues. In germline, CDR1 is SGHTA, CDR2 FQGNSA. The CDR3 coding sequence is TGTGCCAGCAGCCTGGGACAGCGACAAGAGACCCAGTACTTC. Amino acids: CASSLGQRQETQYF.

The chain has TRBV9 and TRBJ2-1, with TRBD2 matching 7 bases. After removal of 3 bases from V and 8 bases from J, the junction contained 5 bases not matched to a gene. CDR1 and CDR2 from the germline V gene are SGDLS and YYNGEE. The CDR3 is 13 amino acids. The CDR3: CASSARTSHEQFF. CDR3 nucleotides: TGTGCCAGCAGCGCTAGGACTAGTCATGAGCAGTTCTTC.

This clonotype came up many times. This chain joins TRBV29-1 and TRBJ2-2; 7 bases are a match to TRBD1. Germline values: CDR1 SQVTM, CDR2 ANQGSEA. V gave up 6 bases and J gave up 1 base; unmatched junction bases: 11. The CDR3 is 16 amino acids. CDR3 protein: CSVIPVGQQNTGELFF. CDR3 coding DNA: TGCAGCGTGATACCCGTGGGACAGCAGAACACCGGGGAGCTGTTTTTT.

This clonotype was seen many times. The chain is built from TRBV4-2 and TRBJ1-6; D is unclear. The germline gives CDR1 LGHNA, CDR2 YNFKEQ. The CDR3 sequence is 17 residues long. The ends were cut back, 0 bases at V and 9 bases at J, with 18 bases in the middle. Written as DNA, the CDR3 is TGTGCCAGCAGCCAAGATCTAACCCGGGTAGCCACTTCACCCCTCCACTTT. Encoded protein: CASSQDLTRVATSPLHF.

In regard to this clonotype: This sequence may be a read error, since a much larger clone differs from it by one base. The chain couples TRBV20-1 to TRBJ2-3, with D possibly matching TRBD2 (5 bases). This CDR3 region has 15 residues. Germline V lookup: CDR1 DFQATT, CDR2 SNEGSKA (reference sequence). CDR3 amino acids: CSARDSRLATDTLYF. In DNA, the CDR3 is TGCAGTGCTAGAGATAGTCGGCTAGCCACAGATACGCTGTATTTT.

The chain has TRBV12-3 or TRBV12-4 and TRBJ2-2, with 7 bases matching TRBD2. The V and J ends lost 6 bases and 6 bases, in that order; junction bases with no gene match: 4. The CDR3 has 13 residues. CDR3 sequence (DNA): TGTGCCAGCAGGTCAGGACTAGCCGGGGAGCTGTTTTTT. Translating it yields CASRSGLAGELFF.